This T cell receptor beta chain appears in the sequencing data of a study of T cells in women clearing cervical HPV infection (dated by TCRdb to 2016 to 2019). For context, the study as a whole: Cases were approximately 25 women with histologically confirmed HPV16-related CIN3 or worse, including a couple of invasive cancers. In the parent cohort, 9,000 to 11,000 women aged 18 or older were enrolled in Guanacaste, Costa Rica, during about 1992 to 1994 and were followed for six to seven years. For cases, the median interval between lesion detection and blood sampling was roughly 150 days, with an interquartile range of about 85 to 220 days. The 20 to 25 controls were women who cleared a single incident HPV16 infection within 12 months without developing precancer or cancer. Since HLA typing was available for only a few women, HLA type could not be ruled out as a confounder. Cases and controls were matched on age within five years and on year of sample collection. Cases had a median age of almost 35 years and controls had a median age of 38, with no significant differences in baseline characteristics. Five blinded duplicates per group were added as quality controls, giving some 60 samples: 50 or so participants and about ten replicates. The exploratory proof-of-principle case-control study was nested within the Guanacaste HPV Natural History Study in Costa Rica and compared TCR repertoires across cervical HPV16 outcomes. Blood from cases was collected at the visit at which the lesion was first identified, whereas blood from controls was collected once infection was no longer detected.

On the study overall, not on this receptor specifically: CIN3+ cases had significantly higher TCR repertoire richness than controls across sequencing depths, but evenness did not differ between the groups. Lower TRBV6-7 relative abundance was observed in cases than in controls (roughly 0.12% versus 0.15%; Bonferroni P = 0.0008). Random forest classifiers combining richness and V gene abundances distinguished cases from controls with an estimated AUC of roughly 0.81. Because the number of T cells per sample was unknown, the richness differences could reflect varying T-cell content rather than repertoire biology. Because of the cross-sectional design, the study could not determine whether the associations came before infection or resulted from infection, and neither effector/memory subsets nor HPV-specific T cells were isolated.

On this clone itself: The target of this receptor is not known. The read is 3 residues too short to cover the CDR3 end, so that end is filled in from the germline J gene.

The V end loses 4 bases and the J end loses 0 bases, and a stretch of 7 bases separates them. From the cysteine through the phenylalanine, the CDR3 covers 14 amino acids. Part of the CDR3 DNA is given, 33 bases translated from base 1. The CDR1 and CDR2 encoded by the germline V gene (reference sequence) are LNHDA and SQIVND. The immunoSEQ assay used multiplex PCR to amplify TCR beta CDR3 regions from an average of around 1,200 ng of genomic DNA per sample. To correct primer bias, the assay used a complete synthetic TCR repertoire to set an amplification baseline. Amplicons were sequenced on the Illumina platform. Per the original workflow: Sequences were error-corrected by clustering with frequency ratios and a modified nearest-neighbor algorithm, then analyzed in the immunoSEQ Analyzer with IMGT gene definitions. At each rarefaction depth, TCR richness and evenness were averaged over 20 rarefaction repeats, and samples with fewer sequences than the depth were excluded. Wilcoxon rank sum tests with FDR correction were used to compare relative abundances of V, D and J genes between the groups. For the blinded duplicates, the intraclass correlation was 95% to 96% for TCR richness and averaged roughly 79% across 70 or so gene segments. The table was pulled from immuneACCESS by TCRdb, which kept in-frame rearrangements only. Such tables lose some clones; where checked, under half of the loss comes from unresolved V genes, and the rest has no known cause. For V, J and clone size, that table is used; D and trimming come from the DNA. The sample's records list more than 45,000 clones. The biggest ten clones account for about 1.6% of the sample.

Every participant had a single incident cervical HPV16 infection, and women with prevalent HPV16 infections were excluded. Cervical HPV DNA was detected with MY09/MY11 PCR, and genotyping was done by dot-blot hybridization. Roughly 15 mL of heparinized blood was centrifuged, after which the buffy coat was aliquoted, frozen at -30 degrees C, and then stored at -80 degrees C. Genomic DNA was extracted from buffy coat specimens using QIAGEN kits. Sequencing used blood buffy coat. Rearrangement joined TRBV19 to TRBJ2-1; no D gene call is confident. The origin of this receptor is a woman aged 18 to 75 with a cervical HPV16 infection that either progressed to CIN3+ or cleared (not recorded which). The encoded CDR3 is CASSRQSSYNEQFF. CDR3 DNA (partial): TGTGCCAGTAGTAGGCAGAGCTCCTACAATGAG.